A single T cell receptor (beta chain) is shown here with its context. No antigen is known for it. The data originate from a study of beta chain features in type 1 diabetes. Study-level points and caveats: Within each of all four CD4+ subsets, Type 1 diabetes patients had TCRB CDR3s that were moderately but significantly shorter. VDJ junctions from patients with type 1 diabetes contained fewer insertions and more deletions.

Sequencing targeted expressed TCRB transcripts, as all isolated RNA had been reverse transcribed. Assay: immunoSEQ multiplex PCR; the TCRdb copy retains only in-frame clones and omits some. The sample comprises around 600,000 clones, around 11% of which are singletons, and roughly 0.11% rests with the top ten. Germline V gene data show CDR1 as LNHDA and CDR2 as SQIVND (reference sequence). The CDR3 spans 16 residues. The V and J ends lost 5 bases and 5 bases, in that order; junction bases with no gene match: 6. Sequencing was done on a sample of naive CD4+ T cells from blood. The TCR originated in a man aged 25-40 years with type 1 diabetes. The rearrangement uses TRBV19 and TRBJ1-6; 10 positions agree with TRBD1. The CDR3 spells CASSYRTGGDNSPLHF. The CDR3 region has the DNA TGTGCCAGTAGTTACCGGACAGGGGGTGATAATTCACCCCTCCACTTT.